This entry describes one TCR beta chain. Its antigen target is currently unknown. Because this receptor comes from a mouse, its gene names and germline sequences follow the mouse reference. The sample belongs to a study of tissue T cells after allogeneic stem cell transplantation (dated by TCRdb to between 2021 and 2024). About the study as a whole: The study profiled TCR beta repertoires in many tissues obtained from research autopsies of patients with and without GVHD, and also in mouse models of GVHD. The human part of the study was a prospective observational study with no blinding and no randomization. Findings and caveats that apply to the study as a whole: The patient cohort was small and varied clinically, and sampling depth was recognized as a limitation. In both patients and mice, T cells from blood and spleen covered only a limited part of the TCR repertoire found in tissues. Not many T cell clones showed up in more than one patient, yet clustering based on motifs uncovered repertoire signatures that were shared across patients in a tissue-specific way. Within patients, how anatomically similar tissues were was a major factor shaping TCR repertoire composition, regardless of disease or transplant status. Which tissue TCRs were alloreactive or antigen-specific was not determined in the study, and some of the clones might have been host cells that persisted.

Libraries were made using the immunoSEQ multiplex PCR assay. Adaptive Biotechnologies performed the TCRbeta CDR3 sequencing at survey depth and reported CDR3 sequences, V/J genes, productive frequency and template counts. TCR beta CDR3 regions were amplified from genomic DNA instead of RNA. The paper's data handling went like this. Pairwise repertoire overlap between tissues was quantified with Jensen-Shannon divergence, where 1 means complete divergence and 0 identical. Based on pairwise JSD values, tissues were grouped by single-linkage agglomerative hierarchical clustering, and the results were shown as dendrograms. GLIPH2 was applied to all patient samples using simulation_depth 1000, kmer_min_depth 3, and cdr3_length_cutoff 8, and only groups with more than two unique CDR3s were retained. A standardized tissue-overlap score was calculated by extrapolating Jaccard GLIPH-group overlap across patients to a standard repertoire size of 1000 clones. To look at how diversity was associated with clinical or experimental variables, linear mixed-effect models were used, with tissue treated as a fixed effect and individual treated as a random effect. TCRdb limited this immuneACCESS table to in-frame rearrangements with V and J called. A share of clones is missing; checked studies link under half to unresolved V genes, and the rest is unexplained. V and J calls plus clone size are reproduced from that table; the DNA served to infer D and trimming. Within this sample are 40,000 to 60,000 clones, with 65% to 80% of them counted one time only. The top ten clonotypes cover approximately 0.7% of the sample.

The receptor was isolated from a pool of C57BL/6 mice in good health. The sample taken for sequencing was sorted cells pooled from one or two spleens.

The CDR3 DNA, read in part, is TGTGCCTGGAGCCGAGGAAACTCCGACTACACC. It specifies CAWSRGNSDYT. The full CDR3 protein reads CAWSRGNSDYTF. This sequence uses TRBV31 and TRBJ1-2; the D gene identity is not certain. The sequence runs out 1 residue before the end of the CDR3; the remainder is reconstructed from the germline J gene. The CDR3 runs 12 amino acids, cysteine and phenylalanine included. The DNA has 33 bases, all within the CDR3, and is read from base 1. CDR1 and CDR2 (GKSSPN, SITVG) derive from the germline V gene. V is cut by 3 bases and J by 1 base, and the space between the germline ends is 6 bases.